This paragraph covers one T cell receptor beta chain sequence. The sample comes from a study of blood T cell repertoires in COVID-19. Across the whole study: COVID-19 samples collected from the United States, Italy and Spain covered acute and convalescent phases.

The germline gives CDR1 SGHTA, CDR2 FQGTGA. Unmatched junction bases numbered 5, after V lost 5 bases and J lost 5 bases. The CDR3 covers 14 residues. The assay was immunoSEQ multiplex PCR, and TCRdb's table has in-frame clones only and misses some. This table has over 200,000 clones, nearly 90% appearing once. Sequences were obtained from peripheral blood. This TCR was recovered from a woman younger than 30 who had recovered from COVID-19. The genes are TRBV7-3 and TRBJ2-1; 8 bases fit TRBD1. CDR3 protein: CASSLPDRDNEQFF. CDR3 sequence (DNA): TGTGCCAGCAGCCTCCCGGACAGGGACAATGAGCAGTTCTTC.